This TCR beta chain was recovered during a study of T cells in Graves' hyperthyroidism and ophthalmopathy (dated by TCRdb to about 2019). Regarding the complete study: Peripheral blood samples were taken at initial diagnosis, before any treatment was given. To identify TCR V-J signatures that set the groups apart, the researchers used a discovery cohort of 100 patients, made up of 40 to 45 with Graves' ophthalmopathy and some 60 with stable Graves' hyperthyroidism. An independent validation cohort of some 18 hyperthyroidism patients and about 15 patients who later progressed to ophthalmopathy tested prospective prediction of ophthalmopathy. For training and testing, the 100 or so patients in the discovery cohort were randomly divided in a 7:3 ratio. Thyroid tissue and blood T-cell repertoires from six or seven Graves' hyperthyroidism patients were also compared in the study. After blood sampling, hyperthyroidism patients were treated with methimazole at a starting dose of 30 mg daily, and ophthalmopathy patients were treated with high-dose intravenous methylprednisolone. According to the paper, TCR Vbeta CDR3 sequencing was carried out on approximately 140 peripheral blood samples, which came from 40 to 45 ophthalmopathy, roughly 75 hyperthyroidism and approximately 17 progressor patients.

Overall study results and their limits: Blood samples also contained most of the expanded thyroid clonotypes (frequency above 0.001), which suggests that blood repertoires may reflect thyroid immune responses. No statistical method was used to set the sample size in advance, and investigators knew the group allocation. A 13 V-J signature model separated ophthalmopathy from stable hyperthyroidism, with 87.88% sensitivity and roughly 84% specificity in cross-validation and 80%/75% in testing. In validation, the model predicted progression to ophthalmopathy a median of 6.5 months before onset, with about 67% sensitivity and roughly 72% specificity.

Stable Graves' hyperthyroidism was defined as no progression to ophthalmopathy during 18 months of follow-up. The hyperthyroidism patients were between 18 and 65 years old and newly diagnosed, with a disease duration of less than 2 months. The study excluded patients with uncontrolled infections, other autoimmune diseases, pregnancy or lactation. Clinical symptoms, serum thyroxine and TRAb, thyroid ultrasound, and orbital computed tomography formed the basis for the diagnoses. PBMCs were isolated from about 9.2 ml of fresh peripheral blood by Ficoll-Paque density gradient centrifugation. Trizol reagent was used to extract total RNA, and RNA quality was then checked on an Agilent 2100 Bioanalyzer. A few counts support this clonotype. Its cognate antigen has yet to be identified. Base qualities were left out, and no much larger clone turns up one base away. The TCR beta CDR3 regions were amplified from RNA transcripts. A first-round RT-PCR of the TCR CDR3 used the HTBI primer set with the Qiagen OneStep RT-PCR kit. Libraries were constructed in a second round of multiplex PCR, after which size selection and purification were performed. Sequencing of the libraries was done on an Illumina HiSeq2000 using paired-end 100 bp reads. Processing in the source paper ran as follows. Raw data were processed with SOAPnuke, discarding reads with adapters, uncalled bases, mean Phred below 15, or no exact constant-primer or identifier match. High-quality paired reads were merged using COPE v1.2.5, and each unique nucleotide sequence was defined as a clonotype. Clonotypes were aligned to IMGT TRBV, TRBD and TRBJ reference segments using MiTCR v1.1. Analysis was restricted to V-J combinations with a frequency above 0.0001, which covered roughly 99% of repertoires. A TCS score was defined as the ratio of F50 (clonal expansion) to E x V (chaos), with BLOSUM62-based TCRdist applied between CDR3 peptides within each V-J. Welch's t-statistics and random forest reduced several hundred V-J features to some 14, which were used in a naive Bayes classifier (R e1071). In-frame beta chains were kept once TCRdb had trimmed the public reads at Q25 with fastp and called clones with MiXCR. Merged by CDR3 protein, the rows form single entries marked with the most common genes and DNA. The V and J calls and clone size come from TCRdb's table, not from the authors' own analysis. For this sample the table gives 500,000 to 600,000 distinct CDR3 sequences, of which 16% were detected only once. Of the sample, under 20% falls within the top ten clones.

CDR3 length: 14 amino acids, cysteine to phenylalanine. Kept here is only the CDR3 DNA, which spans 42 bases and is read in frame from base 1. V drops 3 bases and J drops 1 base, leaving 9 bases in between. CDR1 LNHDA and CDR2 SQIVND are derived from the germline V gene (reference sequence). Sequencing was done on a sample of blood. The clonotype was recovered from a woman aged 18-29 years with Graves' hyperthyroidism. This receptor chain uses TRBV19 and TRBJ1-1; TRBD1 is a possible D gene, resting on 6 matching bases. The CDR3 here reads CASSMDRWNTEAFF. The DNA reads TGTGCCAGTAGTATGGACAGATGGAACACTGAAGCTTTCTTT.